This entry is about one T cell receptor beta chain. Its antigen is as yet unknown. Sequencing used immunoSEQ multiplex PCR; TCRdb keeps in-frame clones, though not all of them. There are a few thousand clones in the sample; 95% to 98% occur only once, and roughly 2.5% lies in the top ten. Robust Merkel cell polyomavirus Large T antigen positivity by immunohistochemistry was seen in all patients' tumors. Lymph node tumor was used when the primary was unknown with nodal presentation or primary tissue was insufficient. The V gene's germline CDR1 is SGHTA and CDR2 FQGNSA. This CDR3 spans 13 amino acids. J was trimmed by 6 bases and V by 5 bases; bases with no gene match: 2. This specimen belongs to a study of tumor-infiltrating T cells and Merkel cell polyomavirus. At the level of the study: The T cells studied were KLL-specific CD8+ cells against Merkel polyomavirus.

Study findings and constraints: Only one viral epitope was studied, missing other Merkel cell polyomavirus epitopes.

The source material was lymph node tissue. This chain joins TRBV7-2 and TRBJ2-2, with 8 positions matching TRBD1. The sequence was collected from an older man with Merkel cell carcinoma. In DNA, the CDR3 is TGTGCCAGCAGCCTACAGGGGGCCGGGGAGCTGTTTTTT. It is translated as CASSLQGAGELFF.